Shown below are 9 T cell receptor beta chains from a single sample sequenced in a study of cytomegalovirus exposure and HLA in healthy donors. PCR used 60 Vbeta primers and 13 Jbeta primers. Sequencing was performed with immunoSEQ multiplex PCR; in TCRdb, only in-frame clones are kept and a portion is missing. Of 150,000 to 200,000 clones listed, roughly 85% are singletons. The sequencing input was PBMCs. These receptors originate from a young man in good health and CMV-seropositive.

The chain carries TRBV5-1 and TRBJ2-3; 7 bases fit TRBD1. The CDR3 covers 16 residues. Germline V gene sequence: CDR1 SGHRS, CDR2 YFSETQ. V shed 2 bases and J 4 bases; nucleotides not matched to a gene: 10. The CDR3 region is CASSFPTGAPADTQYF. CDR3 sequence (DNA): TGCGCCAGCAGCTTCCCTACAGGGGCACCGGCAGATACGCAGTATTTT.

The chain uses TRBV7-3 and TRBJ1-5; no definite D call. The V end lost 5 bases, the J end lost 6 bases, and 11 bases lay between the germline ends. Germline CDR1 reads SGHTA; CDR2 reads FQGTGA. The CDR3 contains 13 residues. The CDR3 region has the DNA TGTGCCAGCAGCCCGTCCTCCCTTCAGCCCCAGCATTTT. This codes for CASSPSSLQPQHF.

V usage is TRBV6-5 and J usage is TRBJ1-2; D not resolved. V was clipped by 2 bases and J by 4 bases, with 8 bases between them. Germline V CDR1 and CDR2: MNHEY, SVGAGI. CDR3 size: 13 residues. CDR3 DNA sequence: TGTGCCAGCAGTTACGGCAAGATCTATGGCTACACCTTC. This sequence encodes CASSYGKIYGYTF.

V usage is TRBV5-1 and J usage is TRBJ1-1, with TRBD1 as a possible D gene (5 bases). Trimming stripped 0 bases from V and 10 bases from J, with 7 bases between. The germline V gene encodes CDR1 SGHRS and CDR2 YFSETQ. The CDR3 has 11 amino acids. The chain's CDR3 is CASSLEGSAFF. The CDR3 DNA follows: TGCGCCAGCAGCTTGGAGGGGTCAGCTTTCTTT.

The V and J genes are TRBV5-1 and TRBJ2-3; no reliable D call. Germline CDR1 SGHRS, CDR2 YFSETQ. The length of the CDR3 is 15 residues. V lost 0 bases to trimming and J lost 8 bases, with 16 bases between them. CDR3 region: CASSLEPGSVGTQYF. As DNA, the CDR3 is TGCGCCAGCAGCTTGGAACCCGGGTCTGTAGGTACGCAGTATTTT.

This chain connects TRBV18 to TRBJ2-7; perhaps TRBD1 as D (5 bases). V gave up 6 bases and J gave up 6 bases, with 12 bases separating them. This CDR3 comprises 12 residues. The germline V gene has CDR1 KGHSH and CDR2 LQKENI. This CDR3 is CASSLTGTEQYF. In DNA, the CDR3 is TGTGCCAGCTCCCTAACAGGAACCGAGCAGTACTTC.

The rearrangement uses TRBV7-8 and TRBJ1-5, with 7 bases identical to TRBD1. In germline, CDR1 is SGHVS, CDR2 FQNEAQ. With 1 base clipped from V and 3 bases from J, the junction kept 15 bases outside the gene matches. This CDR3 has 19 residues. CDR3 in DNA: TGTGCCAGCAGCTTAGTCGCTAGAACAGGGGAGAGGAACAATCAGCCCCAGCATTTT. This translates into CASSLVARTGERNNQPQHF.

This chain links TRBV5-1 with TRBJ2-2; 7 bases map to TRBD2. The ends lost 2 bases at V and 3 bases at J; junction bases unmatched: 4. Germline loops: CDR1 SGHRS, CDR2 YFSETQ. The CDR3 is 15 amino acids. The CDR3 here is CASSFSGGDTGELFF. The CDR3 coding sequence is TGCGCCAGCAGCTTCTCGGGGGGTGACACCGGGGAGCTGTTTTTT.

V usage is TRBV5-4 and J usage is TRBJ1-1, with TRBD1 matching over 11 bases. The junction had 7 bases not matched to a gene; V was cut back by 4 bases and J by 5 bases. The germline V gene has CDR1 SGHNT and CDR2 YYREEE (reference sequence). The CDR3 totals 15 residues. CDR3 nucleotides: TGTGCCAGCAGCGCAAGGACAGGGGGCGCGACTGAAGCTTTCTTT. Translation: CASSARTGGATEAFF. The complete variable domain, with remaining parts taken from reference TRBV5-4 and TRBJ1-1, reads ETGVTQSPTHLIKTRGQQVTLRCSSQSGHNTVSWYQQALGQGPQFIFQYYREEENGRGNFPPRFSGLQFPNYSSELNVNALELDDSALYLCASSARTGGATEAFFGQGTRLTVV.